Below, 19 T cell receptor beta chains from the same sample are listed, as sequenced in a study of radiation and T cells in renal cell carcinoma. Measured with immunoSEQ multiplex PCR; TCRdb has only the in-frame clones, and not every one. The sample yields around 140,000 clones, around 78% seen once. The sample's time point: baseline pretreatment blood. Stated treatment: 15 Gy SBRT to primary tumor, nephrectomy 4 weeks later. Sequences were derived from blood, sampled from a patient whose treatment included radiotherapy and nephrectomy. The receptor set was obtained from a woman between 45 and 65 years old with renal cell carcinoma.

This CDR3 is CASSLPDRGLDEQYF. As DNA, the CDR3 is TGTGCCAGCAGTTTACCCGACAGGGGTCTAGACGAGCAGTACTTC. The chain employs TRBV28 and TRBJ2-7; 8 bases agree with TRBD1. V trimming: 2 bases; J trimming: 5 bases; junction bases outside the gene matches: 8. Germline V lookup: CDR1 MDHEN, CDR2 SYDVKM. The CDR3 is 15 amino acids.

The chain employs TRBV5-6 and TRBJ2-7; D may be TRBD1 (5 bases). This CDR3 has 14 residues. The ends were cut back, 5 bases at V and 0 bases at J, with 12 bases in the middle. Looked up from germline, CDR1 is SGHDT and CDR2 is YYEEEE. This chain's CDR3 is CASSSRQISYEQYF. CDR3 sequence (DNA): TGTGCCAGCAGTTCTCGACAGATCTCCTACGAGCAGTACTTC.

The chain has TRBV30 and TRBJ1-3; a possible D gene is TRBD1 (5 bases). Germline CDR1 GTSNPN, CDR2 SVGIG (reference sequence). The CDR3 runs 14 residues. V lost 2 bases and J 3 bases, leaving 11 bases between the germline ends. The CDR3 sequence: CAWSLRGYGNTIYF. The CDR3 nucleotides are TGTGCCTGGAGTTTACGGGGGTATGGAAACACCATATATTTT.

The gene calls are TRBV28 and TRBJ2-2, with D uncertain. Germline V gene lookup returns CDR1 MDHEN and CDR2 SYDVKM. The CDR3 has 15 amino acids. V lost 5 bases and J lost 7, with 17 bases in between. The CDR3 sequence: CASSRSHRQDGELFF. CDR3 nucleotides: TGTGCCAGCAGTCGATCCCATCGACAAGACGGGGAGCTGTTTTTT.

This clone was found once. The rearrangement links TRBV6-6 to TRBJ1-4; D may be TRBD1 (5 bases). The CDR3 sequence is 15 residues long. V lost 2 bases and J lost 5, with 12 bases in between. The germline CDR1 and CDR2 sequences are MNHNY and SVGAGI (reference sequence). In DNA, the CDR3 is TGTGCCAGCAGTTACAGTGTCAGGGCAAATGAAAAACTGTTTTTT. Protein: CASSYSVRANEKLFF.

This clone was counted once. J is TRBJ1-6 and V is TRBV6-5; TRBD1 matches 7 bases. The CDR3 length is 14 residues. Germline V CDR1 and CDR2: MNHEY, SVGAGI. Trimming cost V 4 bases and J 10 bases; bases outside gene matches: 7. CDR3 in DNA: TGTGCCAGCAGTTTACAGGGGCTGCGCTCACCCCTCCACTTT. Translation gives CASSLQGLRSPLHF.

The chain links TRBV27 to TRBJ1-1, with D tentatively TRBD1 (6 bases). Germline CDR1 reads MNHEY; CDR2 reads SMNVEV (reference sequence). Between the trimmed V and J ends, which lost 6 bases and 1 base, there was a span of 12 bases. The CDR3 totals 14 residues. Here the CDR3 reads CASRKQGENTEAFF. As DNA, the CDR3 is TGTGCCAGCAGGAAACAGGGCGAGAACACTGAAGCTTTCTTT.

The V gene is TRBV7-2, the J gene TRBJ2-3; D unclear. V was trimmed by 5 bases and J by 0 bases, leaving 18 bases between them. CDR1 SGHTA and CDR2 FQGNSA come from the germline V gene. CDR3 size: 17 residues. The CDR3 loop is CASSPRRRRLSTDTQYF. The CDR3 coding sequence is TGTGCCAGCAGCCCACGCCGACGGCGTTTGAGCACAGATACGCAGTATTTT. Together with reference TRBV7-2 and TRBJ2-3, the CDR3 gives the full variable domain: GAGVSQSPSNKVTEKGKDVELRCDPISGHTALYWYRQSLGQGLEFLIYFQGNSAPDKSGLPSDRFSAERTGGSVSTLTIQRTQQEDSAVYLCASSPRRRRLSTDTQYFGPGTRLTVL.

This clone was found a few times. The V and J genes are TRBV27 and TRBJ1-6; no reliable D call. In germline, CDR1 is MNHEY, CDR2 SMNVEV (reference sequence). The V gene lost 1 base and the J gene lost 8 bases, with 12 bases spanning the gap. The length of the CDR3 is 15 residues. The CDR3 sequence: CASSLLAGGDSPLHF. The CDR3 nucleotides read TGTGCCAGCAGTTTATTGGCCGGTGGGGATTCACCCCTCCACTTT.

The chain combines TRBV2 with TRBJ1-1; D uncertain. Germline V gene lookup returns CDR1 SNHLY and CDR2 FYNNEI. The CDR3 consists of 15 residues. The V gene lost 0 bases and the J gene lost 0 bases, with 8 bases spanning the gap. As DNA, the CDR3 is TGTGCCAGCAGTGAAGCCCGGGGTATGAACACTGAAGCTTTCTTT. Amino acids: CASSEARGMNTEAFF.

In this sample, this clone turned up once. The chain carries TRBV7-2 and TRBJ2-1; TRBD2 aligns across 11 bases. In germline, CDR1 is SGHTA, CDR2 FQGNSA. V trimming: 8 bases; J trimming: 5 bases; junction bases outside the gene matches: 8. The CDR3 is 15 residues long. CDR3 DNA: TGTGCCAGCCGATCGGGACTAGCGGAGAACAATGAGCAGTTCTTC. It yields the protein CASRSGLAENNEQFF.

The chain employs TRBV7-2 and TRBJ2-3; D may be TRBD1 (6 bases). V was pared by 5 bases and J by 3 bases, with 12 bases between. The CDR3 consists of 14 residues. Germline CDR1 and CDR2: SGHTA and FQGNSA. Here the CDR3 reads CASSVLQGTDTQYF. The DNA for the CDR3 is TGTGCCAGCAGCGTACTACAGGGAACAGATACGCAGTATTTT.

The chain links TRBV5-4 to TRBJ2-3; 8 nucleotides line up with TRBD2. The CDR3 consists of 15 residues. V dropped 4 bases and J dropped 3; count of bases not matched to a gene: 7. Germline V gene sequence: CDR1 SGHNT, CDR2 YYREEE (reference sequence). CDR3 coding DNA: TGTGCCAGCAGCGTCCGGGGGGGGCGAACAGATACGCAGTATTTT. This encodes CASSVRGGRTDTQYF.

The chain carries TRBV29-1 and TRBJ2-1; a weak D match, TRBD1 (7 bases). This CDR3 spans 15 amino acids. The germline V and J ends were trimmed by 7 bases and 7 bases, with 23 bases remaining between them. CDR1 and CDR2 from the germline V gene are SQVTM and ANQGSEA. The CDR3 is CSAEIGQGGYNEQFF. The DNA for the CDR3 is TGCAGCGCCGAGATCGGGCAGGGGGGATATAATGAGCAGTTCTTC.

The rearrangement uses TRBV25-1 and TRBJ2-3, with D tentatively TRBD1 or TRBD2 (7 bases each). CDR3 length: 16 residues. Looked up from germline, CDR1 is MGHDK and CDR2 is SYGVNS. Trimming cost V 1 base and J 5 bases, with 16 bases left between them. The CDR3 DNA reads as TGTGCCAGCAGTGAATCGGGGAGGGGGCGCGAAGATACGCAGTATTTT. Protein sequence: CASSESGRGREDTQYF. Full variable domain (rest looked up from reference TRBV25-1 and TRBJ2-3): EADIYQTPRYLVIGTGKKITLECSQTMGHDKMYWYQQDPGMELHLIHYSYGVNSTEKGDLSSESTVSRIRTEHFPLTLESARPSHTSQYLCASSESGRGREDTQYFGPGTRLTVL.

This chain joins TRBV7-2 and TRBJ1-3; 9 positions agree with TRBD1. The CDR3 is 17 residues long. Germline CDR1 is SGHTA and CDR2 is FQGNSA. V dropped 5 bases and J dropped 0; count of bases not matched to a gene: 8. CDR3 coding DNA: TGTGCCAGCAGCCCAGAGGTGGACAGGGGCTCTGGAAACACCATATATTTT. This gives the protein CASSPEVDRGSGNTIYF.

This chain joins TRBV2 and TRBJ1-1, with D perhaps TRBD1 (5 bases). The CDR3 loop spans 14 amino acids. Looked up from germline, CDR1 is SNHLY and CDR2 is FYNNEI. The ends were cut back, 6 bases at V and 1 base at J, with 12 bases in the middle. CDR3 loop: CASSVGGTNTEAFF. CDR3 DNA: TGTGCCAGCAGCGTGGGGGGAACGAACACTGAAGCTTTCTTT.

The chain is built from TRBV29-1 and TRBJ1-1, with D unresolved. This CDR3 spans 11 amino acids. CDR1 and CDR2 from the germline V gene are SQVTM and ANQGSEA. V was trimmed by 4 bases and J by 8 bases, leaving 11 bases between them. CDR3 in amino acids: CSVGYGREAFF. In DNA, the CDR3 is TGCAGCGTTGGGTACGGACGGGAAGCTTTCTTT.

The rearrangement uses TRBV13 and TRBJ2-1, with D perhaps TRBD2 (6 bases). The CDR3 length is 15 residues. The germline V gene has CDR1 PRHDT and CDR2 FYEKMQ (reference sequence). V lost 3 bases, J lost 4 bases, and 13 bases lay in between. Here the CDR3 reads CASSLGRESYNEQFF. CDR3 in DNA: TGTGCCAGCAGCTTGGGACGGGAGAGTTACAATGAGCAGTTCTTC.